The 29 T cell receptor beta chains listed next were all sequenced from one sample in a study of identical twins. TCRdb fed the 5' RACE reads into MiXCR, producing one record per CDR3 protein. The profile shows 200,000 to 250,000 distinct CDR3 sequences, more than 9% of them singletons. The specimen sequenced was memory T cells sorted from blood. The source is a man aged 45 to 65 in good health.

A few counts support this clonotype. This chain joins TRBV15 and TRBJ2-1; maybe TRBD1 (6 bases). The CDR3 covers 12 residues. V lost 5 bases and J 8 bases, leaving 10 bases between the germline ends. Germline CDR1 is LNHNV and CDR2 is YYDKDF (reference sequence). CDR3 nucleotide sequence: TGTGCCACCAGCTGGGCAGGGGATGAGCAGTTCTTC. Amino acid sequence: CATSWAGDEQFF.

This clonotype occurred a few times. The chain couples TRBV28 to TRBJ1-1, with TRBD1 as a possible D gene (5 bases). From germline, CDR1 is MDHEN and CDR2 SYDVKM. This CDR3 region has 14 residues. Between the trimmed V and J ends, which lost 9 bases and 5 bases, there was a span of 19 bases. DNA for the CDR3: TGTGCCAGTATGACAACTCGGGGGGTAACTGAAGCTTTCTTT. It translates to CASMTTRGVTEAFF.

This clonotype was counted at least ten times. The CDR3 region has the DNA TGTGCCAGCAGTTACCGATGGAACACTGAAGCTTTCTTT. The encoded protein is CASSYRWNTEAFF. The genes are TRBV6-5 and TRBJ1-1; D is uncertain. Germline V lookup: CDR1 MNHEY, CDR2 SVGAGI. The CDR3 runs 13 residues. The V gene lost 2 bases and the J gene lost 1 base, with 5 bases spanning the gap.

This clonotype turned up a few times. The CDR3 DNA reads as TGTGCCAGCAGCTACACTTCGGAACCCTGGAACACTGAAGCTTTCTTT. It translates to CASSYTSEPWNTEAFF. The rearrangement links TRBV5-6 to TRBJ1-1, with D unresolved. Germline V gene data show CDR1 as SGHDT and CDR2 as YYEEEE. The V end was cut by 3 bases, the J end by 1 base, with 16 bases between. The length of the CDR3 is 16 residues. Complete variable domain (other parts from reference TRBV5-6 and TRBJ1-1): DAGVTQSPTHLIKTRGQQVTLRCSPKSGHDTVSWYQQALGQGPQFIFQYYEEEERQRGNFPDRFSGHQFPNYSSELNVNALLLGDSALYLCASSYTSEPWNTEAFFGQGTRLTVV.

This clonotype has just a few counts. V and J are TRBV11-3 and TRBJ1-5; D might be TRBD1 (5 bases). The V end was cut by 9 bases, the J end by 0 bases, with 15 bases between. Germline CDR1 reads SGHNT; CDR2 reads YENEEA. The CDR3 covers 15 residues. CDR3 protein: CARVLTGDSNQPQHF. As DNA, the CDR3 is TGTGCCAGAGTATTGACGGGGGATAGCAATCAGCCCCAGCATTTT.

This clonotype occurred many times. CDR3 nucleotides: TGCAGTGGGGCGAGCAGGGGCTCAGATACGCAGTATTTT. Encoded protein: CSGASRGSDTQYF. This chain joins TRBV20-1 and TRBJ2-3, with a weak D call TRBD1 (6 bases). The V gene lost 7 bases and the J gene lost 4 bases, with 15 bases spanning the gap. The CDR3 has 13 residues. CDR1 is DFQATT, CDR2 SNEGSKA, per germline (reference sequence).

This clonotype was recorded a few times. V usage is TRBV27 and J usage is TRBJ2-3, with D possibly TRBD2 on 5 matching bases. V was trimmed by 2 bases and J by 3 bases, leaving 9 bases between them. Looked up from germline, CDR1 is MNHEY and CDR2 is SMNVEV (reference sequence). The CDR3 runs 14 residues. CDR3 nucleotides: TGTGCCAGCAGTTTAACGAGGGAGACAGATACGCAGTATTTT. Encoded protein: CASSLTRETDTQYF.

This clonotype has just a few counts. This chain connects TRBV15 to TRBJ1-2; D not resolved. Germline V lookup: CDR1 LNHNV, CDR2 YYDKDF (reference sequence). The CDR3 consists of 14 residues. Trimming took off 1 base at V and 3 bases at J, with 9 bases between the two ends. The CDR3 coding sequence is TGTGCCACCAGCAGAGGTACAGCTGACTATGGCTACACCTTC. Translation: CATSRGTADYGYTF.

The chain carries TRBV6-2 or TRBV6-3 and TRBJ1-2; TRBD1 matches at 10 bases. The CDR3 is 14 amino acids. From germline, CDR1 is MNHEY and CDR2 SVGEGT. J gave up 6 bases and V 5 bases, and 6 bases lay outside the gene matches. The CDR3 sequence is CASSRTGQGNGYTF. As DNA, the CDR3 is TGTGCCAGCAGTCGGACGGGACAGGGGAATGGCTACACCTTC.

This clonotype was detected ten times or more. The chain combines TRBV18 with TRBJ2-3; TRBD1 or TRBD2 may be the D gene (5 bases each). Germline assignment: CDR1 KGHSH and CDR2 LQKENI. V was pared by 3 bases and J by 4 bases, with 14 bases between. This CDR3 is built from 15 residues. CDR3 residues: CASSPSEVGPDTQYF. CDR3 DNA: TGTGCCAGCTCACCTTCGGAGGTGGGGCCAGATACGCAGTATTTT.

This clonotype was counted at least ten times. The chain carries TRBV4-3 and TRBJ1-2; D is unresolved. The V and J ends lost 1 base and 0 bases respectively, with 6 bases between them. CDR3 length: 14 amino acids. The germline V gene has CDR1 LGHNA and CDR2 YSLEER. CDR3: CASSQVTSNYGYTF. DNA of the CDR3: TGCGCCAGCAGCCAAGTTACTTCTAACTATGGCTACACCTTC.

This clonotype occurred many times. The chain combines TRBV24-1 with TRBJ2-7; the D gene is possibly TRBD1 (6 bases). V shed 1 base and J shed 2 bases, with 17 bases lying between them. The CDR3 extends over 17 amino acids. CDR1 and CDR2 (germline): KGHDR, SFDVKD. CDR3 residues: CATSDFGSRDKPYEQYF. CDR3 DNA: TGTGCCACCAGTGATTTTGGGTCCCGGGACAAGCCCTACGAGCAGTACTTC.

In this sample, this clonotype turned up a few times. The V call is TRBV12-3 or TRBV12-4, the J call TRBJ2-1, with 7 bases aligning to TRBD1. CDR3 size: 13 residues. Trimming removed 6 bases from V and 6 bases from J; junction bases left unmatched: 5. As DNA, the CDR3 is TGTGCCAGCAGCCGCGGACAGGTCAATGAGCAGTTCTTC. This sequence encodes CASSRGQVNEQFF.

This clonotype was observed at least ten times. The chain uses TRBV5-1 and TRBJ2-7, with 8 bases matching TRBD2. The CDR3 covers 14 residues. J gave up 6 bases and V 7 bases, and 12 bases lay outside the gene matches. Germline V lookup: CDR1 SGHRS, CDR2 YFSETQ. The CDR3 DNA reads TGCGCCAGCCATGAAAGCGGGAGTCGGTCCGAGCAGTACTTC. It yields the protein CASHESGSRSEQYF.

This clonotype was seen ten or more times. V is TRBV6-1 and J is TRBJ1-2; D gene unclear. Germline CDR1 and CDR2: MNHNS and SASEGT. Deletions cut 1 base from V and 4 bases from J, with 4 bases between. The CDR3 has 12 amino acids. CDR3: CASSEDGYGYTF. The DNA for the CDR3 is TGTGCCAGCAGTGAAGACGGCTATGGCTACACCTTC.

This clonotype came up many times. The V and J genes are TRBV18 and TRBJ2-1; tentatively, D is TRBD2 (5 bases). The CDR3 is 14 residues long. Trimming pared 3 bases from V and 8 bases from J, leaving 14 bases between. From germline, CDR1 is KGHSH and CDR2 LQKENI. The CDR3 sequence is CASSPMAGRDEQFF. The CDR3 DNA reads as TGTGCCAGCTCACCGATGGCGGGTAGAGATGAGCAGTTCTTC.

J is TRBJ2-7 and V is TRBV5-5; D not resolved. V lost 7 bases to trimming and J lost 2 bases, with 16 bases between them. The CDR3 is made up of 14 amino acids. CDR1 is SGHKS and CDR2 is YYEKEE in the germline V gene (reference sequence). CDR3 residues: CASELLKVPYEQYF. The CDR3, as DNA: TGTGCCAGCGAGCTCCTGAAGGTCCCCTACGAGCAGTACTTC.

This clonotype was observed many times. The rearrangement links TRBV14 to TRBJ1-1; 9 nucleotides align to TRBD1. Germline-derived CDR1 and CDR2 are SGHDN and FVKESK. The length of the CDR3 is 16 residues. With 0 bases clipped from V and 6 bases from J, the junction kept 8 bases outside the gene matches. The CDR3, as DNA: TGTGCCAGCAGCCAAGATCTAGGACAGGGGAGGGCTGAAGCTTTCTTT. As protein: CASSQDLGQGRAEAFF. Looking up the rest from reference TRBV14 and TRBJ1-1 gives the full variable domain: EAGVTQFPSHSVIEKGQTVTLRCDPISGHDNLYWYRRVMGKEIKFLLHFVKESKQDESGMPNNRFLAERTGGTYSTLKVQPAELEDSGVYFCASSQDLGQGRAEAFFGQGTRLTVV.

This clonotype was seen repeatedly, ten times or more. The chain combines TRBV14 with TRBJ2-3; D ambiguous. Trimming removed 2 bases from V and 4 bases from J, with 7 bases in between. CDR1 SGHDN and CDR2 FVKESK come from the germline V gene. This CDR3 spans 13 amino acids. CDR3 residues: CASSQQVADTQYF. The CDR3 DNA sequence: TGTGCCAGCAGCCAACAGGTAGCAGATACGCAGTATTTT.

This clonotype was recorded at least ten times. The V and J genes are TRBV19 and TRBJ2-4; D gene ambiguous. The CDR3 has 14 residues. Trimming left V 1 base short and J 0 bases short, with 4 bases between. Germline-derived CDR1 and CDR2 are LNHDA and SQIVND (reference sequence). CDR3 in amino acids: CASSIAVAKNIQYF. CDR3 coding DNA: TGTGCCAGTAGTATAGCAGTAGCCAAAAACATTCAGTACTTC.

In this sample, this clonotype turned up a few times. The chain joins TRBV9 to TRBJ2-5; D gene uncertain. The length of the CDR3 is 13 residues. CDR1 is SGDLS and CDR2 is YYNGEE in the germline V gene. Deletions cut 0 bases from V and 7 bases from J, with 10 bases between. As DNA, the CDR3 is TGTGCCAGCAGCGTAGGGGTAGCTGCGACCCAGTACTTC. Its translation is CASSVGVAATQYF.

Many counts were recorded for this clonotype. The chain joins TRBV11-1 to TRBJ2-7, with D perhaps matching TRBD1 (5 bases). Trimming took 5 bases from V and 1 from J, leaving 12 bases between them. CDR3 length: 14 amino acids. Germline CDR1 is SGHAT and CDR2 is FQDESV (reference sequence). Written as DNA, the CDR3 is TGTGCCAGCAGCCTCCAGGGTTCTTCCTACGAGCAGTACTTC. It codes for CASSLQGSSYEQYF. The full variable domain, rest sourced from reference TRBV11-1 and TRBJ2-7, is EAEVAQSPRYKITEKSQAVAFWCDPISGHATLYWYRQILGQGPELLVQFQDESVVDDSQLPKDRFSAERLKGVDSTLKIQPAELGDSAMYLCASSLQGSSYEQYFGPGTRLTVT.

This sequence joins TRBV20-1 and TRBJ1-1, with TRBD1 matching 7 bases. The CDR3 sequence is 17 residues long. V gave up 1 base and J gave up 1 base; unmatched junction bases: 12. The germline V gene encodes CDR1 DFQATT and CDR2 SNEGSKA (reference sequence). CDR3 in amino acids: CSARAVKGAGENTEAFF. The CDR3 DNA sequence: TGCAGTGCTAGAGCAGTTAAGGGGGCCGGAGAGAACACTGAAGCTTTCTTT.

At least ten counts were recorded for this clonotype. The chain links TRBV18 to TRBJ2-7; D is perhaps TRBD2 (5 bases). Per germline, CDR1 KGHSH and CDR2 LQKENI. The CDR3 length is 14 residues. V shed 6 bases and J shed 3 bases, with 15 bases lying between them. CDR3 amino acids: CASSPPGINYEQYF. DNA of the CDR3: TGTGCCAGCTCGCCTCCCGGGATAAACTACGAGCAGTACTTC.

This clonotype was seen at least ten times. This chain uses TRBV4-2 with TRBJ2-4; possibly TRBD1 for D (6 bases). With 6 bases removed from V and 1 base from J, the gap between germline ends came to 13 bases. Germline V lookup: CDR1 LGHNA, CDR2 YNFKEQ. The CDR3 spans 15 residues. The CDR3: CASRYTGPAKNIQYF. The CDR3 DNA is TGTGCCAGCAGATACACAGGGCCGGCCAAAAACATTCAGTACTTC.

This clonotype was counted ten times or more. The rearrangement links TRBV30 to TRBJ1-2; D call uncertain. The CDR3 contains 13 residues. V lost 2 bases to trimming and J lost 5 bases, with 12 bases between them. The V gene's germline CDR1 is GTSNPN and CDR2 SVGIG (reference sequence). Here the CDR3 reads CAWSSGILYGYTF. The CDR3 bases are TGTGCCTGGAGTTCGGGGATCCTATATGGCTACACCTTC.

This clonotype came up many times. The chain recombines TRBV28 with TRBJ1-5; D remains ambiguous. Germline CDR1 is MDHEN and CDR2 is SYDVKM. CDR3 length: 13 amino acids. Between the trimmed V and J ends, which lost 5 bases and 3 bases, there was a span of 8 bases. The CDR3 loop reads CASSLLANQPQHF. CDR3 DNA sequence: TGTGCCAGCAGTCTTCTGGCCAATCAGCCCCAGCATTTT.

This clonotype has a handful of counts. The chain is built from TRBV5-5 and TRBJ1-6; perhaps TRBD1 as D (5 bases). Germline CDR1 is SGHKS and CDR2 is YYEKEE (reference sequence). The CDR3 covers 16 residues. Trimming took 3 bases from V and 14 from J, leaving 24 bases between them. The CDR3 is CASSSIGDGISRALHF. DNA of the CDR3: TGTGCCAGCAGCTCAATCGGGGACGGGATTTCACGGGCCCTCCACTTT.

The genes are TRBV19 and TRBJ2-5; possible D gene TRBD2, 6 bases. This CDR3 comprises 16 residues. V shed 0 bases and J shed 5 bases, with 16 bases lying between them. The germline V gene encodes CDR1 LNHDA and CDR2 SQIVND (reference sequence). The DNA of the CDR3 is TGTGCCAGTAGTATAGAGTTCGCAGGGAGGAGGGAGACCCAGTACTTC. Translating it yields CASSIEFAGRRETQYF.